The next 21 T cell receptor beta chains were all read from a single sample in a study of OX40 agonist ivuxolimab in advanced cancers. TCRdb's table, derived via immunoSEQ multiplex PCR, lists solely in-frame clones and lacks some. The top ten hold 13% of the sample, which has 8,000 to 10,000 clones, 70% to 90% seen once. The sample here was CD4+ or CD8+ T cells sorted from blood, taken in a trial of the OX40 agonist ivuxolimab. The receptors stem from an adult with an advanced solid tumor such as melanoma, head and neck, liver or kidney cancer.

This clone was seen a single time. This chain uses TRBV4-1 with TRBJ2-7, with D tentatively TRBD1 (7 bases). V lost 0 bases, J lost 2 bases, and 23 bases lay in between. This CDR3 is 19 amino acids long. Germline V CDR1 and CDR2: MGHRA, YSYEKL. DNA for the CDR3: TGCGCCAGCAGCCAAGATCGCGGGACAGTTTTTTCAGAACCCTACGAGCAGTACTTC. This sequence encodes CASSQDRGTVFSEPYEQYF.

The V gene is TRBV7-8, the J gene TRBJ2-2; D might be TRBD1 (6 bases). The length of the CDR3 is 14 residues. The V end was cut by 4 bases, the J end by 5 bases, with 11 bases between. Germline V CDR1 and CDR2: SGHVS, FQNEAQ. In DNA, the CDR3 is TGTGCCAGCAGCTCACACAGGGATACCGGGGAGCTGTTTTTT. The encoded protein is CASSSHRDTGELFF.

The V gene is TRBV18, the J gene TRBJ2-7; D not certain. The CDR3 runs 13 residues. Trimming pared 2 bases from V and 7 bases from J, leaving 12 bases between. The germline V gene encodes CDR1 KGHSH and CDR2 LQKENI. The chain's CDR3 is CASSPRPEGEQYF. The CDR3 DNA reads TGTGCCAGCTCACCAAGACCCGAAGGGGAGCAGTACTTC.

The rearrangement uses TRBV30 and TRBJ2-2, with 12 bases fitting TRBD2. This CDR3 contains 15 residues. The V gene end was trimmed by 5 bases and the J gene end by 7 bases; junction bases not matched to a gene: 8. CDR1 is GTSNPN, CDR2 SVGIG, per germline (reference sequence). The CDR3 reads CAWSGLAGVGGELFF. The CDR3 region has the DNA TGTGCCTGGTCGGGACTAGCGGGTGTGGGCGGGGAGCTGTTTTTT.

The chain couples TRBV30 to TRBJ1-5, with 9 bases lining up with TRBD1. From germline, CDR1 is GTSNPN and CDR2 SVGIG (reference sequence). Trimming cost V 5 bases and J 6 bases; bases outside gene matches: 2. The CDR3 spans 12 residues. The CDR3 region is CAWGDRAQPQHF. In nucleotides, the CDR3 is TGTGCCTGGGGGGACAGGGCTCAGCCCCAGCATTTT.

The chain recombines TRBV19 with TRBJ1-1; 7 positions agree with TRBD1. The J segment lost 4 bases and the V segment lost 5 bases, leaving 10 bases of the junction unmatched. The CDR3 totals 15 residues. CDR1 LNHDA and CDR2 SQIVND come from the germline V gene (reference sequence). The DNA of the CDR3 is TGTGCCAGTAGTGCCACGTACAGGGGTACCACTGAAGCTTTCTTT. This encodes CASSATYRGTTEAFF.

V and J are TRBV5-6 and TRBJ2-7, with 9 bases that match TRBD1. The length of the CDR3 is 16 residues. Germline CDR1 SGHDT, CDR2 YYEEEE. Trimming took 4 bases from V and 5 from J; bases not matched to a gene: 13. The CDR3 protein is CASSLEGGGQGHEQYF. DNA for the CDR3: TGTGCCAGCAGCCTGGAAGGAGGGGGACAGGGCCACGAGCAGTACTTC.

V gene TRBV29-1 combines with J gene TRBJ2-1; D unresolved. Trimming removed 3 bases at V and 6 bases at J, with 18 bases between. The CDR3 has 15 residues. CDR1 is SQVTM, CDR2 ANQGSEA, per germline. CDR3 DNA sequence: TGCAGCGTTGAGGTATACTCTCAAATCTCCAATGAGCAGTTCTTC. The encoded protein is CSVEVYSQISNEQFF.

The chain recombines TRBV6-1 with TRBJ2-5, with D perhaps TRBD1 (6 bases). The DNA end lines up better with TRBJ2-7; the J call may be wrong. The CDR3 extends over 12 amino acids. Germline lookup yields CDR1 MNHNS and CDR2 SASEGT. The CDR3 bases are TGTGCCAGCAGCTCACAGGGTCGCGAGCAGTACTTC. This gives the protein CASSSQGREQYF.

The chain couples TRBV29-1 to TRBJ2-1; TRBD2 matches at 8 bases. The CDR3 totals 12 residues. J gave up 6 bases and V 4 bases, and 2 bases lay outside the gene matches. Germline values: CDR1 SQVTM, CDR2 ANQGSEA. In nucleotides, the CDR3 is TGCAGCGTTGCGAGCGGGAGCAATGAGCAGTTCTTC. This sequence encodes CSVASGSNEQFF.

V is TRBV14 and J is TRBJ2-7; no clear D. The germline CDR1 and CDR2 sequences are SGHDN and FVKESK. Trimming pared 4 bases from V and 0 bases from J, leaving 10 bases between. The CDR3 contains 14 residues. CDR3 protein: CASSPLEVSYEQYF. In DNA form, the CDR3 reads TGTGCCAGCAGCCCCCTCGAGGTCTCCTACGAGCAGTACTTC.

This clone turned up a few times. J is TRBJ2-7 and V is TRBV28, with D possibly TRBD2 on 5 matching bases. Trimming took off 3 bases at V and 1 base at J, with 13 bases between the two ends. The CDR3 contains 15 residues. CDR1 and CDR2 from the germline V gene are MDHEN and SYDVKM. The DNA for the CDR3 is TGTGCCAGCAGTTTGGGGAGAACCAGATCCTACGAGCAGTACTTC. This encodes CASSLGRTRSYEQYF.

This chain connects TRBV2 to TRBJ2-5; 7 nucleotides agree with TRBD2. The germline V gene encodes CDR1 SNHLY and CDR2 FYNNEI. V lost 8 bases and J lost 2; bases outside the gene matches: 5. The CDR3 covers 13 residues. The CDR3 sequence: CASGGRGQETQYF. CDR3 bases: TGTGCCAGCGGAGGGCGGGGGCAAGAGACCCAGTACTTC. Variable domain in full (rest from reference TRBV2 and TRBJ2-5): EPEVTQTPSHQVTQMGQEVILRCVPISNHLYFYWYRQILGQKVEFLVSFYNNEISEKSEIFDDQFSVERPDGSNFTLKIRSTKLEDSAMYFCASGGRGQETQYFGPGTRLLVL.

The chain is built from TRBV28 and TRBJ1-2, with a weak D call TRBD1 (6 bases). CDR3 length: 14 amino acids. V lost 7 bases and J 4 bases, leaving 16 bases between the germline ends. Germline V gene sequence: CDR1 MDHEN, CDR2 SYDVKM. CDR3 nucleotide sequence: TGTGCCAGCACTGGAGGGGGGCCCCTCTATGGCTACACCTTC. Translation: CASTGGGPLYGYTF.

J is TRBJ1-1 and V is TRBV28, with 9 bases fitting TRBD1. The CDR3 totals 12 residues. Germline CDR1 MDHEN, CDR2 SYDVKM. The ends lost 6 bases at V and 10 bases at J; junction bases unmatched: 6. In nucleotides, the CDR3 is TGTGCCAGCAGCCTCAGACAGGGGGGAGCTTTCTTT. Translating it yields CASSLRQGGAFF.

The chain links TRBV10-3 to TRBJ2-1; 8 bases match TRBD2. V lost 10 bases to trimming and J lost 6 bases; unmatched junction nucleotides: 11. This CDR3 comprises 14 residues. CDR1 and CDR2 from the germline V gene are ENHRY and SYGVKD. The CDR3 loop reads CATFSGIEFNEQFF. In DNA, the CDR3 is TGTGCCACCTTTAGCGGGATTGAATTCAATGAGCAGTTCTTC.

The V call is TRBV28, the J call TRBJ1-4; possibly TRBD1 for D (6 bases). The ends were cut back, 7 bases at V and 7 bases at J, with 16 bases in the middle. The CDR3 is 14 residues long. Germline V gene sequence: CDR1 MDHEN, CDR2 SYDVKM. The CDR3 loop reads CASTEGGYGEKLFF. The CDR3 nucleotides are TGTGCCAGCACCGAAGGGGGGTACGGTGAAAAACTGTTTTTT.

The rearrangement joins TRBV5-6 to TRBJ2-5, with 7 bases lining up with TRBD2. The germline CDR1 and CDR2 sequences are SGHDT and YYEEEE. This CDR3 comprises 17 residues. V shed 3 bases and J 6 bases; nucleotides not matched to a gene: 17. CDR3 region: CASSWWGSGRASKTQYF. The CDR3 coding sequence is TGTGCCAGCAGCTGGTGGGGGTCGGGGAGGGCCTCGAAGACCCAGTACTTC.

The chain is built from TRBV6-1 and TRBJ2-7, with D uncertain. The CDR3 has 16 amino acids. Per the germline V gene, CDR1 is MNHNS and CDR2 is SASEGT. Trimming removed 1 base from V and 0 bases from J, with 13 bases in between. The CDR3 reads CASSEGDRLSSYEQYF. The CDR3 bases are TGTGCCAGCAGTGAAGGAGATCGGCTAAGCTCCTACGAGCAGTACTTC.

The chain links TRBV5-1 to TRBJ1-2; D ambiguous. The germline V gene has CDR1 SGHRS and CDR2 YFSETQ. The CDR3 contains 13 residues. The V gene lost 1 base and the J gene lost 0 bases, with 4 bases spanning the gap. CDR3 sequence: CASSLSANYGYTF. In DNA, the CDR3 is TGCGCCAGCAGCTTGAGCGCTAACTATGGCTACACCTTC.

V and J are TRBV15 and TRBJ2-7; D unclear. The CDR3 has 15 amino acids. From germline, CDR1 is LNHNV and CDR2 YYDKDF (reference sequence). Trimming left V 0 bases short and J 0 bases short, with 9 bases between. This chain's CDR3 is CATSRDTASSYEQYF. The CDR3 bases are TGTGCCACCAGCAGAGACACGGCGAGCTCCTACGAGCAGTACTTC.